This TCR beta chain was found in a study of shared clonotypes between healthy human individuals. As regards this clone: Its specificity is not known.

Naive CD8 populations comprised CD45RO-negative cells positively selected for CCR7, excluding terminally differentiated effector memory CD45RA+ cells. V lost 3 bases to trimming and J lost 6 bases; unmatched junction nucleotides: 11. Germline V gives CDR1 MDHEN, CDR2 SYDVKM. This CDR3 is 16 amino acids long. Study findings and constraints: Relative to memory subsets, naive subsets generally showed larger estimated richness. Donor clonotype sharing was expected to depend on sequencing depth.

This table comes from immunoSEQ multiplex PCR, and its TCRdb copy is limited to in-frame clones, with some not included. The sample lists approximately 1.9 million clones, around 95% occurring once. Material for sequencing was naive CD8+ T cells from PBMCs. The clonotype was recovered from a man in his late teens or twenties in good health. Some clones in this sample may be carry-over from other donors' samples. J is TRBJ2-7 and V is TRBV28; 10 bases match TRBD1. This CDR3 reads CASSLDRGTGDLEQYF. The CDR3 DNA is TGTGCCAGCAGTTTGGATCGGGGGACAGGGGATCTCGAGCAGTACTTC.